This is a list of T cell receptor beta chains from one sample in a study of T cell repertoires in cytomegalovirus infection. Their antigens remain unidentified. TCRdb reanalysed the reads using MiXCR and keeps one entry per CDR3 protein. The sample has 650,000 to 900,000 distinct CDR3 sequences; 29% are singletons. The sample was cultured CD8+ T cells from PBMCs, taken from culture after CMV antigen stimulation. The receptor set was obtained from a human donor in good health (CMV status not recorded). Some clones in this sample may be carry-over from other donors' samples. CDR3s include the opening cysteine and the closing phenylalanine or tryptophan. Fields, in order: CDR3 length, J gene, V gene, clone size, D gene, CDR3 DNA, CDR3 protein. The D gene is left open where the match is weak. Some rows have no size entry. The others give once, few or many, or a class for an expanded clone.

>16|TRBJ1-5|TRBV7-8|many|TRBD1
TGTGCCAGCAGCGTCGGGACAGGGTTTCGCAATCAGCCCCAGCATTTT
CASSVGTGFRNQPQHF
>14|TRBJ1-1|TRBV10-3|-|TRBD1
TGTGCCATCAGTGCCAACAGGGGTAGGACTGAAGCTTTCTTT
CAISANRGRTEAFF
>16|TRBJ1-4|TRBV7-9|-|-
TGTGCCAGCAGTATTAGGGGCGGCAAGGGGGGTGAAAAACTGTTTTTT
CASSIRGGKGGEKLFF
>14|TRBJ1-2|TRBV11-2|-|-
TGTGCCAGCAGCTCCGGAACACCCATGTGGGGCTACACCTTC
CASSSGTPMWGYTF
>13|TRBJ1-3|TRBV20-1|-|-
TGCAGTGCTGCGGGACCCTATGGAAACACCATATATTTT
CSAAGPYGNTIYF
>15|TRBJ2-1|TRBV12-3/TRBV12-4|few|-
TGTGCCAGCAGTTCAATCCTGAGCTCCTACAATGAGCAGTTCTTC
CASSSILSSYNEQFF
>14|TRBJ2-2|TRBV7-6|-|-
TGTGCCAGCTACTCGTTAGCGAACACCGGGGAGCTGTTTTTT
CASYSLANTGELFF
>14|TRBJ2-5|TRBV28|few|TRBD2
TGTGCCAGCAGAATCGAAGCGGGGCAAGAGACCCAGTACTTC
CASRIEAGQETQYF
>15|TRBJ1-1|TRBV4-1|-|TRBD1
TGCGCCAGCAGCCAAGGACAGGGTATCGTCAGTGAAGCTTTCTTT
CASSQGQGIVSEAFF
>13|TRBJ1-5|TRBV6-2/TRBV6-3|-|TRBD1
TGTGCCAGCTGGACAGGGGACAATCAGCCCCAGCATTTT
CASWTGDNQPQHF
>14|TRBJ1-1|TRBV20-1|-|-
TGCAGTGCTAGAGAGCTCGTCAGTGGGACTGAAGCTTTCTTT
CSARELVSGTEAFF
>13|TRBJ2-5|TRBV11-3|few|-
TGTGCCAGCAGCCATAGCGTCGGAGAGACCCAGTACTTC
CASSHSVGETQYF
>18|TRBJ1-2|TRBV6-6|few|-
TGTGCCAGCAGTTACGTGGCACCCGTGGACGGGTATGACTATGGCTACACCTTC
CASSYVAPVDGYDYGYTF
>15|TRBJ1-1|TRBV10-3|-|TRBD1
TGTGCCATCGGTGAGTCAGGGGGCGCGAGGACTGAAGCTTTCTTT
CAIGESGGARTEAFF
>17|TRBJ2-2|TRBV12-3/TRBV12-4|-|-
TGTGCCAGCAGTCCCTCCACAGGGTTCCCTAACACCGGGGAGCTGTTTTTT
CASSPSTGFPNTGELFF
>16|TRBJ2-7|TRBV7-9|few|-
TGTGCCAGCAGCGGAAACGACAGGCCCAGCTCCTACGAGCAGTACTTC
CASSGNDRPSSYEQYF
>18|TRBJ2-3|TRBV7-9|many|TRBD1
TGTGCCAGCAGCCAACGGGACAGAGGCGGATCGGACACAGATACGCAGTATTTT
CASSQRDRGGSDTDTQYF
>16|TRBJ2-3|TRBV12-3/TRBV12-4|-|-
TGTGCCAGCAGTCCGGGGGAGGGGGCGCACGCAGATACGCAGTATTTT
CASSPGEGAHADTQYF
>16|TRBJ2-7|TRBV7-9|-|TRBD1
TGTGCCAGCAGCTTAGGTCAGGGGGCGAAATACGACGAGCAGTACTTC
CASSLGQGAKYDEQYF
>11|TRBJ1-1|TRBV12-5|-|TRBD1
TGTGCTAGTGGTTTAGGACAGGAGGCTTTCTTT
CASGLGQEAFF
>17|TRBJ1-2|TRBV5-4|-|TRBD1
TGTGCCAGCAGCTTGGCCTTAAGGACAGGAAACTACTATGGCTACACCTTC
CASSLALRTGNYYGYTF
>15|TRBJ1-5|TRBV20-1|-|TRBD1
TGCAGTGCTAGAGATGACAAGGGGGCAAGACAGCCCCAGCATTTT
CSARDDKGARQPQHF
>15|TRBJ2-1|TRBV20-1|-|TRBD2
TGCAGTGCTCGACTAGCGGGGGGGCCCTACAATGAGCAGTTCTTC
CSARLAGGPYNEQFF
>14|TRBJ2-7|TRBV7-6|many|TRBD1
TGTGCCAGCAGGCCAAGACAGGGTCCTAACGAGCAGTACTTC
CASRPRQGPNEQYF
>17|TRBJ1-5|TRBV12-3/TRBV12-4|few|-
TGTGCCAGCAGTTTCCCCTCCCTTGACAGCAGCAATCAGCCCCAGCATTTT
CASSFPSLDSSNQPQHF
>15|TRBJ1-6|TRBV7-6|few|TRBD1
TGTGCCAGCAGCGACGTACGGACAGGAGGATCACCCCTCCACTTT
CASSDVRTGGSPLHF
>13|TRBJ1-5|TRBV3-1|few|-
TGTGCCAGCAGCCAAGACGCAGGTCAGCCCCAGCATTTT
CASSQDAGQPQHF
>13|TRBJ2-5|TRBV20-1|few|-
TGCAGTGCTAGTTTTCGTATCCAAGAGACCCAGTACTTC
CSASFRIQETQYF
>15|TRBJ1-5|TRBV7-6|many|-
TGTGCCAGCAGCTTAGACTGGGGTAGCAATCAGCCCCAGCATTTT
CASSLDWGSNQPQHF